Described below is a single TCR beta chain sequence and its context. What it binds is unknown. The run depth of the assay was deep. Measured with immunoSEQ multiplex PCR; TCRdb has only the in-frame clones, and not every one. This sample has 2 million to 2.5 million clones, with about 95% found just once. V was pared by 6 bases and J by 2 bases, with 11 bases between. In germline, CDR1 is SEHNR, CDR2 FQNEAQ (reference sequence). The CDR3 is 13 residues long. This sample was included in a study of shared clonotypes between healthy human individuals. Study context: Per donor, three plates held CD4 naive cells, three held CD4 memory, two held CD8 naive and one held CD8 memory. Whole-study findings and limits: Several donors held roughly 5% of naive CD4 clonotypes in common. Sequencing depth was a factor that was expected to affect clonotype sharing among donors.

It was CD45RO-negative cells, positively selected for CCR7, that made up naive CD8 cells, with terminally differentiated effector memory CD45RA+ cells excluded. Sequencing used naive CD8+ T cells sorted from blood. This clonotype was obtained from a man aged 18 to 29 in good health. V usage is TRBV7-9 and J usage is TRBJ2-7, with D possibly TRBD2 on 5 matching bases. The CDR3 bases are TGTGCCAGCAGGGCTTCCGGGACCTACGAGCAGTACTTC. Its protein product is CASRASGTYEQYF.